These 20 T cell receptor beta chains originate from one sample sequenced in a study of blood T cells in healthy people across ages. Primed by a sample-barcoded 5' primer and a J-beta primer mix, a second PCR proceeded for 7 to 11 cycles. MiXCR, run by TCRdb on the 5' RACE reads, gives a single entry per CDR3 protein. The profile shows fewer than 800,000 distinct CDR3 sequences, approximately 31% of them singletons. The sample taken for sequencing was blood. All receptors derive from a woman older than 75 in good health.

This chain joins TRBV12-3 or TRBV12-4 and TRBJ2-3; D is uncertain. Trimming removed 5 bases at V and 13 bases at J, with 16 bases between. The CDR3 length is 12 residues. CDR3 sequence: CASSPGTDAEYF. The CDR3 nucleotides read TGTGCCAGCAGTCCGGGCACAGATGCGGAGTATTTT.

Regarding this clonotype: An end of the junction does not agree with germline; a read error may underlie this. This sequence joins TRBV20-1 and TRBJ2-3, with 7 nucleotides matching TRBD2. This CDR3 is built from 15 residues. CDR1 is DFQATT and CDR2 is SNEGSKA in the germline V gene (reference sequence). In nucleotides, the CDR3 is TGCAGTGCTAGAGATCGGAGACTAGCTACAGATACGCAGGATTTT. Residues: CSARDRRLATDTQDF.

This chain links TRBV4-1 with TRBJ1-4; D is ambiguous. CDR1 and CDR2 from the germline V gene are MGHRA and YSYEKL. This CDR3 is 14 amino acids long. Trimming removed 4 bases at V and 5 bases at J, with 11 bases between. The CDR3 protein is CASSPRGENEKLFF. In DNA, the CDR3 is TGCGCCAGCAGCCCCAGAGGAGAGAATGAAAAACTGTTTTTT.

The J gene is TRBJ2-4, the V gene TRBV20-1; TRBD2 aligns across 10 bases. Near its end, the DNA agrees better with TRBJ2-7, so the J call may be wrong. The CDR3 sequence is 17 residues long. Germline CDR1 is DFQATT and CDR2 is SNEGSKA (reference sequence). CDR3 in DNA: TGCAGTGCACCCAACCCCGGGACTAGCGACTACTCCTACGAGCAGTACTTC. Translating it yields CSAPNPGTSDYSYEQYF.

The sample holds many counts of this clonotype. The rearrangement uses TRBV27 and TRBJ1-2; no clear D gene. Germline V gene lookup returns CDR1 MNHEY and CDR2 SMNVEV (reference sequence). CDR3 length: 10 residues. Trimming left V 5 bases short and J 8 bases short, with 6 bases between. The CDR3 bases are TGTGCCAGCAGTCCCGCGGGCTACACCTTC. This encodes CASSPAGYTF.

This clonotype was counted many times. The rearrangement joins TRBV12-3 or TRBV12-4 to TRBJ2-3, with TRBD2 as a possible D gene (6 bases). The CDR3 has 15 residues. V lost 5 bases and J 6 bases, leaving 18 bases between the germline ends. DNA for the CDR3: TGTGCCAGCAGTCGGGACGGCCCAAGCGGGGATACGCAGTATTTT. Residues: CASSRDGPSGDTQYF.

This clonotype was observed at least ten times. The chain uses TRBV7-9 and TRBJ2-1; 14 bases match TRBD2. This CDR3 region has 18 residues. The germline CDR1 and CDR2 sequences are SEHNR and FQNEAQ (reference sequence). The junction had 13 bases not matched to a gene; V was cut back by 5 bases and J by 7 bases. CDR3 DNA: TGTGCCAGCAGCCTCAGACTAGCGGGGGGGCCTGAGAAGAATGAGCAGTTCTTC. The encoded protein is CASSLRLAGGPEKNEQFF.

On this clonotype: A much larger clone sits a single nucleotide away, making a read error possible. The rearrangement links TRBV28 to TRBJ2-5; D uncertain. The CDR3 covers 17 residues. Germline V gene data show CDR1 as MDHEN and CDR2 as SYDVKM. Trimming cost V 2 bases and J 11 bases, with 27 bases left between them. CDR3 DNA sequence: TGTGCCAGCAGTTTAGTAGACGGCGGACCCAGCTACAATGAGCAGTACTTC. Its translation is CASSLVDGGPSYNEQYF.

This clonotype was seen once. This chain uses TRBV9 with TRBJ2-1; 7 bases are a match to TRBD2. The CDR3 is 18 amino acids. Trimming cost V 0 bases and J 4 bases; bases outside gene matches: 13. Looked up from germline, CDR1 is SGDLS and CDR2 is YYNGEE. As DNA, the CDR3 is TGTGCCAGCAGCGTAGTCGGGACGAGCGGGGCTAGATACAATGAGCAGTTCTTC. Translated, it gives CASSVVGTSGARYNEQFF.

This clonotype was counted between two and nine times. This chain connects TRBV15 to TRBJ2-2, with no clear D. Germline lookup yields CDR1 LNHNV and CDR2 YYDKDF (reference sequence). Trimming shortened V by 3 bases and J by 4 bases, and 9 bases separated the two germline ends. This CDR3 contains 14 residues. For the CDR3, the DNA is TGTGCCACCAGCAGGGAAAGTATCACCGGGGAGCTGTTTTTT. As protein: CATSRESITGELFF. The entire variable domain, with the rest obtained from reference TRBV15 and TRBJ2-2, is as follows: DAMVIQNPRYQVTQFGKPVTLSCSQTLNHNVMYWYQQKSSQAPKLLFHYYDKDFNNEADTPDNFQSRRPNTSFCFLDIRSPGLGDTAMYLCATSRESITGELFFGEGSRLTVL.

The J gene is TRBJ1-1, the V gene TRBV7-2; D call uncertain. The CDR3 is 13 residues long. Germline CDR1 is SGHTA and CDR2 is FQGNSA. Trimming shortened V by 2 bases and J by 3 bases, and 7 bases separated the two germline ends. In DNA, the CDR3 is TGTGCCAGCAGCTTAAGGGATTACACTGAAGCTTTCTTT. Translated, it gives CASSLRDYTEAFF. The full variable domain, in which reference TRBV7-2 and TRBJ1-1 provide the parts outside the CDR3, is GAGVSQSPSNKVTEKGKDVELRCDPISGHTALYWYRQSLGQGLEFLIYFQGNSAPDKSGLPSDRFSAERTGGSVSTLTIQRTQQEDSAVYLCASSLRDYTEAFFGQGTRLTVV.

This chain uses TRBV5-1 with TRBJ2-5; 7 bases fit TRBD2. V shed 5 bases, J shed 2 bases, and the junction held 6 bases outside the gene matches. This CDR3 has 14 amino acids. CDR1 SGHRS and CDR2 YFSETQ come from the germline V gene. CDR3 nucleotide sequence: TGCGCCAGCAGGACTAGCTTCTCACAAGAGACCCAGTACTTC. Amino acid sequence: CASRTSFSQETQYF.

The chain joins TRBV24-1 to TRBJ2-3; D remains ambiguous. The germline V and J ends were trimmed by 5 bases and 0 bases, with 11 bases remaining between them. The CDR3 spans 15 residues. Per the germline V gene, CDR1 is KGHDR and CDR2 is SFDVKD. The chain's CDR3 is CATSGSAQSTDTQYF. The CDR3 DNA reads as TGTGCCACCAGTGGGAGCGCCCAAAGCACAGATACGCAGTATTTT.

This chain joins TRBV20-1 and TRBJ2-5; possible D gene TRBD2, 6 bases. Trimming took 6 bases from V and 1 from J, leaving 21 bases between them. In germline, CDR1 is DFQATT, CDR2 SNEGSKA (reference sequence). The CDR3 has 16 residues. In DNA, the CDR3 is TGCAGTGCGGAGGGCAGCAGGGCAAACTTCCAAGAGACCCAGTACTTC. Amino acid sequence: CSAEGSRANFQETQYF.

In this sample, this clonotype turned up a few times. V and J are TRBV29-1 and TRBJ1-2; 9 positions agree with TRBD1. Germline assignment: CDR1 SQVTM and CDR2 ANQGSEA. Trimming cost V 0 bases and J 7 bases; bases outside gene matches: 3. CDR3 length: 13 residues. The CDR3 sequence: CSVEEQGARGYTF. The CDR3, as DNA: TGCAGCGTTGAAGAACAGGGGGCCCGTGGCTACACCTTC. The complete variable domain, with remaining parts taken from reference TRBV29-1 and TRBJ1-2, reads SAVISQKPSRDICQRGTSLTIQCQVDSQVTMMFWYRQQPGQSLTLIATANQGSEATYESGFVIDKFPISRPNLTFSTLTVSNMSPEDSSIYLCSVEEQGARGYTFGSGTRLTVV.

This clonotype was recorded many times. The V and J genes are TRBV7-2 and TRBJ2-1, with TRBD2 matching 15 bases. CDR3 length equals 16 residues. Losses at the gene ends were 8 bases for V and 6 bases for J; bases not matched to a gene: 8. Germline V CDR1 and CDR2: SGHTA, FQGNSA. CDR3 residues: CASRGLAGGGANEQFF. Written as DNA, the CDR3 is TGTGCCAGCCGGGGACTAGCGGGGGGTGGGGCCAATGAGCAGTTCTTC.

This clonotype has at least ten counts. The genes are TRBV6-6 and TRBJ1-6; TRBD1 might be the D (6 bases). V gave up 5 bases and J gave up 6 bases, with 11 bases separating them. The CDR3 covers 14 residues. CDR1 and CDR2 (germline): MNHNY, SVGAGI (reference sequence). For the CDR3, the DNA is TGTGCCAGCAGTACAGGGCCTAGTAATTCACCCCTCCACTTT. It translates to CASSTGPSNSPLHF.

On this clonotype: The junction departs from germline at one end; a sequencing error may be responsible. The V gene is TRBV7-3, the J gene TRBJ2-3, with D possibly called TRBD1 or TRBD2 (6 bases each). Per germline, CDR1 SGHTA and CDR2 FQGTGA. This CDR3 comprises 15 residues. As DNA, the CDR3 is TGTGCCAGCAGCGCAGTGGGGGGCGAAACAGGTACGCAGTATTTT. Amino acid sequence: CASSAVGGETGTQYF.

This clonotype was found a few times. J is TRBJ2-3 and V is TRBV18; D is undetermined. CDR3 size: 16 residues. Trimming removed 3 bases at V and 2 bases at J, with 15 bases between. Germline lookup yields CDR1 KGHSH and CDR2 LQKENI. CDR3 sequence reads: CASSPARAVFTDTQYF. The CDR3 nucleotides are TGTGCCAGCTCACCGGCTCGGGCCGTTTTCACAGATACGCAGTATTTT. Based on the CDR3 plus reference TRBV18 and TRBJ2-3, the full variable domain is NAGVMQNPRHLVRRRGQEARLRCSPMKGHSHVYWYRQLPEEGLKFMVYLQKENIIDESGMPKERFSAEFPKEGPSILRIQQVVRGDSAAYFCASSPARAVFTDTQYFGPGTRLTVL.

At least ten counts were recorded for this clonotype. V and J are TRBV5-1 and TRBJ1-1; D gene ambiguous. Germline V lookup: CDR1 SGHRS, CDR2 YFSETQ. Trimming removed 1 base at V and 2 bases at J, with 6 bases between. The CDR3 consists of 13 residues. The CDR3 DNA reads TGCGCCAGCAGCTTGTTGTCAAACACTGAAGCTTTCTTT. This codes for CASSLLSNTEAFF.